Listed here are 14 T cell receptor beta chains from one sample, sequenced in a study of vaccination effects on CD4 cells after COVID-19. Antigens for these TCRs are unknown. Prior to sequencing, the ViraFEST assay stimulated PBMC with viral peptide pools, which expanded the antigen-specific CD4+ T cells. When around ten days of culture had elapsed, CD4+ T cells were isolated. All participants had two doses of either the BNT162b2 or mRNA-1273 vaccine. The protocol was immunoSEQ multiplex PCR, while the TCRdb copy is restricted to in-frame clones and leaves out a portion. The sample has some 15,000 clones, almost 70% seen once; the top ten hold over 9%. This sample comprised CD4+ T cells from PBMCs cultured with SARS-CoV-2 spike peptides, obtained after COVID-19 vaccination. These receptor sequences come from a human donor who received a COVID-19 vaccine.

This sequence joins TRBV6-5 and TRBJ2-1; the D gene is possibly TRBD2 (6 bases). The CDR3 contains 15 residues. V was cut by 2 bases and J by 0 bases, with 8 bases left in between. Germline-derived CDR1 and CDR2 are MNHEY and SVGAGI. The CDR3 DNA sequence: TGTGCCAGCAGTTACGACGGGAGCTCCTACAATGAGCAGTTCTTC. It translates to CASSYDGSSYNEQFF.

This sequence joins TRBV7-9 and TRBJ2-1; 8 bases agree with TRBD2. This CDR3 is built from 16 residues. V dropped 1 base and J dropped 8; count of bases not matched to a gene: 10. Per germline, CDR1 SEHNR and CDR2 FQNEAQ (reference sequence). The CDR3: CASSLGGGRSMDEQFF. CDR3 bases: TGTGCCAGCAGCTTAGGCGGGGGGCGCTCCATGGATGAGCAGTTCTTC.

The J gene is TRBJ2-5, the V gene TRBV7-8; 7 bases are a match to TRBD2. Germline V gene data show CDR1 as SGHVS and CDR2 as FQNEAQ. This CDR3 contains 15 residues. V gave up 5 bases and J gave up 5 bases; unmatched junction bases: 11. The CDR3 nucleotides read TGTGCCAGCAGCCGCGTCGGGGGGAGGTTTGAGACCCAGTACTTC. Translating it yields CASSRVGGRFETQYF.

V is TRBV10-3 and J is TRBJ1-3; 7 bases are a match to TRBD1. The CDR3 is made up of 16 amino acids. Unmatched junction bases numbered 8, after V lost 6 bases and J lost 0 bases. CDR1 ENHRY and CDR2 SYGVKD come from the germline V gene. This chain's CDR3 is CAIRIGGKNSGNTIYF. The CDR3 region has the DNA TGTGCCATCAGGATAGGGGGCAAGAACTCTGGAAACACCATATATTTT.

This clone was counted between two and nine times. The CDR3 DNA follows: TGTGCCAGCAGCTTAGAAGGGGAGCTGTTTTTT. Amino acid sequence: CASSLEGELFF. The V call is TRBV7-2, the J call TRBJ2-2, with D hard to call. V lost 1 base and J lost 8, with 2 bases in between. Looked up from germline, CDR1 is SGHTA and CDR2 is FQGNSA. CDR3 length: 11 residues.

The chain uses TRBV11-3 and TRBJ2-7, with D unresolved. The CDR3 totals 12 residues. V lost 1 base to trimming and J lost 4 bases, with 5 bases between them. Looked up from germline, CDR1 is SGHNT and CDR2 is YENEEA. CDR3 DNA: TGTGCCAGCAGCTTAGGTCGGTACGAGCAGTACTTC. Protein sequence: CASSLGRYEQYF.

This clone has a handful of counts. V usage is TRBV7-9 and J usage is TRBJ1-5; D call uncertain. The CDR3 is 15 residues long. CDR1 is SEHNR and CDR2 is FQNEAQ in the germline V gene (reference sequence). Trimming cost V 1 base and J 7 bases, with 14 bases left between them. The CDR3 here is CASSLGGRRGQPQHF. CDR3 nucleotides: TGTGCCAGCAGCTTAGGTGGAAGGCGAGGGCAGCCCCAGCATTTT.

This clone was seen a few times. This chain uses TRBV5-1 with TRBJ1-6; D call uncertain. V lost 0 bases to trimming and J lost 2 bases, with 12 bases between them. Germline V CDR1 and CDR2: SGHRS, YFSETQ. This CDR3 is 17 amino acids long. CDR3 coding DNA: TGCGCCAGCAGCTTGGGTAGCGGCAGAGCCTATAATTCACCCCTCCACTTT. Amino acids: CASSLGSGRAYNSPLHF. The full variable domain, rest sourced from reference TRBV5-1 and TRBJ1-6, is KAGVTQTPRYLIKTRGQQVTLSCSPISGHRSVSWYQQTPGQGLQFLFEYFSETQRNKGNFPGRFSGRQFSNSRSEMNVSTLELGDSALYLCASSLGSGRAYNSPLHFGNGTRLTVT.

This chain connects TRBV2 to TRBJ2-5; D remains unclear. The CDR3 runs 10 residues. Between the trimmed V and J ends, which lost 5 bases and 2 bases, there was a span of 0 bases. The germline V gene encodes CDR1 SNHLY and CDR2 FYNNEI. CDR3 region: CASSQETQYF. The DNA for the CDR3 is TGTGCCAGCAGTCAAGAGACCCAGTACTTC.

The chain has TRBV27 and TRBJ1-2; D unclear. This CDR3 comprises 13 residues. V lost 5 bases to trimming and J lost 1 base, with 8 bases between them. In germline, CDR1 is MNHEY, CDR2 SMNVEV (reference sequence). This CDR3 is CASSPQVNYGYTF. DNA of the CDR3: TGTGCCAGCAGTCCACAAGTTAACTATGGCTACACCTTC.

V gene TRBV6-6 combines with J gene TRBJ2-2; D perhaps matches TRBD1 (6 bases). CDR3 length: 14 residues. Trimming took off 2 bases at V and 8 bases at J, with 12 bases between the two ends. The germline V gene has CDR1 MNHNY and CDR2 SVGAGI (reference sequence). The CDR3 protein is CASSYPPGVGELFF. For the CDR3, the DNA is TGTGCCAGCAGTTACCCCCCAGGGGTGGGGGAGCTGTTTTTT.

V usage is TRBV28 and J usage is TRBJ1-4; D is perhaps TRBD1 (5 bases). The V gene's germline CDR1 is MDHEN and CDR2 SYDVKM. Trimming cost V 4 bases and J 6 bases, with 12 bases left between them. The CDR3 totals 14 residues. The CDR3 DNA is TGTGCCAGCAGTTCATATCCGGGACATGAAAAACTGTTTTTT. It codes for CASSSYPGHEKLFF.

The chain recombines TRBV2 with TRBJ2-7, with D tentatively TRBD2 (5 bases). Germline lookup yields CDR1 SNHLY and CDR2 FYNNEI. Trimming cost V 2 bases and J 6 bases, with 20 bases left between them. The CDR3 is 16 amino acids. CDR3 protein: CASSEKVAGLDREQYF. The CDR3 DNA follows: TGTGCCAGCAGTGAAAAGGTGGCGGGTCTGGATCGCGAGCAGTACTTC.

This clone was seen only once. The chain links TRBV28 to TRBJ2-3, with D perhaps matching TRBD2 (5 bases). Per germline, CDR1 MDHEN and CDR2 SYDVKM. This CDR3 comprises 16 residues. The ends were cut back, 4 bases at V and 0 bases at J, with 14 bases in the middle. The CDR3 spells CASSSLGSLSTDTQYF. CDR3 nucleotide sequence: TGTGCCAGCAGTTCCCTGGGGAGCTTAAGCACAGATACGCAGTATTTT.